This TCR beta chain was obtained from a study of T cells in Graves' hyperthyroidism and ophthalmopathy. This clonotype was recorded at least ten times. The CDR3 regions of TCR beta were amplified from RNA transcripts. The HTBI set primed first-round TCR CDR3 RT-PCR. One entry per CDR3 protein, called by TCRdb with MiXCR from the multiplex PCR reads. The sample has a few hundred thousand distinct CDR3 sequences; roughly 15% are singletons. V shed 5 bases, J shed 7 bases, and the junction held 13 bases outside the gene matches. The CDR3 length is 16 residues. Germline assignment: CDR1 MDHEN and CDR2 SYDVKM.

The sample was blood. J is TRBJ2-7 and V is TRBV28; 11 bases fit TRBD1. This TCR came from a woman aged 18-30 years with Graves' hyperthyroidism. In DNA form, the CDR3 reads TGTGCCAGCAGTACACTCCCCGGACAGGGGGCTCGGGAGCAGTACTTC. Translating gives CASSTLPGQGAREQYF.